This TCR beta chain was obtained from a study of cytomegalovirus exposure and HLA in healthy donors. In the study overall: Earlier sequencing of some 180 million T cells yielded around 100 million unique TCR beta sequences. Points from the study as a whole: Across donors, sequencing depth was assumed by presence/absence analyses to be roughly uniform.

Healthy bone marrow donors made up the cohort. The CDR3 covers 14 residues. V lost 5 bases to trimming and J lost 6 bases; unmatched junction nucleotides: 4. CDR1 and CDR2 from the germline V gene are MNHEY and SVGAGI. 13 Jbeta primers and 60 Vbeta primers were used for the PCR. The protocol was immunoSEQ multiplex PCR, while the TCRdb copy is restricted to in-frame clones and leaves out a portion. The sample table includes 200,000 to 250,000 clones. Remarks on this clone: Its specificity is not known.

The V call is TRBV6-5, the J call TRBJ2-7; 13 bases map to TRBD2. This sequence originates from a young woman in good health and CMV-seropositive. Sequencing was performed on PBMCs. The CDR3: CASSPLAGGAEQYF. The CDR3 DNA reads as TGTGCCAGCAGTCCACTAGCGGGAGGGGCCGAGCAGTACTTC.